The T cell receptor beta chain under discussion was sequenced for a study of human CD8 memory T cell subsets. The study, taken as a whole, reports: This study sequenced T cell receptor beta chains only.

The CDR3 has 15 amino acids. CDR1 and CDR2 (germline): SEHNR, FQNEAQ (reference sequence). It was UMI-labeled 5' RACE by which the TCR beta libraries were made. Following a re-call of the 5' RACE reads, TCRdb has one entry per CDR3 protein and lacks DNA. In total, the table holds approximately 11,000 distinct CDR3 sequences. As regards this clonotype: What it binds is not known.

The rearrangement joins TRBV7-9 to TRBJ2-7. This clonotype originated in a human donor in good health. Material for sequencing was CD8+ T cells from PBMCs. The CDR3 protein is CASTTQSYETHEQYF.